This passage covers 2 T cell receptor beta chains from one sample sequenced in a study of T cell responses to AZD1222 COVID-19 vaccine. Method: immunoSEQ multiplex PCR; TCRdb's copy keeps in-frame clones and lacks some. This table holds tens of thousands of clones, over 60% found once. Sample: peripheral blood, taken on day 0 of AZD1222 vaccination. These receptors all come from an adult in good health.

The chain carries TRBV5-8 and TRBJ1-6; D gene unclear. This CDR3 region has 15 residues. CDR1 is SGHTS and CDR2 is YDEGEE in the germline V gene. V gave up 0 bases and J gave up 1 base, with 5 bases separating them. CDR3 in amino acids: CASSLGRSYNSPLHF. In DNA, the CDR3 is TGTGCCAGCAGCTTGGGTCGTTCCTATAATTCACCCCTCCACTTT. Looking up the rest from reference TRBV5-8 and TRBJ1-6 gives the full variable domain: EAGVTQSPTHLIKTRGQQATLRCSPISGHTSVYWYQQALGLGLQFLLWYDEGEERNRGNFPPRFSGRQFPNYSSELNVNALELEDSALYLCASSLGRSYNSPLHFGNGTRLTVT.

The rearrangement joins TRBV5-1 to TRBJ2-1; 14 positions agree with TRBD2. Trimming cost V 4 bases and J 4 bases; bases outside gene matches: 10. Germline V lookup: CDR1 SGHRS, CDR2 YFSETQ. The CDR3 spans 18 residues. The CDR3 is CASSPRGTSGGAYNEQFF. The CDR3 DNA is TGCGCCAGCAGCCCCAGGGGGACTAGCGGGGGAGCTTACAATGAGCAGTTCTTC.